This T cell receptor beta chain originates from a study of CD8 T cells in Susac syndrome. About the research overall: Treatment status at blood draw for the Susac syndrome patients was therapy-naive, corticosteroids, or intravenous immunoglobulin alone.

Patients with Susac syndrome met diagnostic criteria that were recently defined for definite or probable disease. There are 14 residues in the CDR3. The germline V and J ends were trimmed by 4 bases and 4 bases, with 14 bases remaining between them. Germline V gene data show CDR1 as SGDLS and CDR2 as YYNGEE. RNA in amounts of 0.5 to 1 ug was reverse transcribed with random hexamers. An immunoSEQ multiplex PCR generated amplified TCR beta CDR3 products spanning 54 Vbeta and 13 Jbeta. One entry per CDR3 protein, called by TCRdb with MiXCR from the immunoSEQ multiplex PCR reads. The sample consists of about 120,000 distinct CDR3 sequences, just over 95% of them appearing once.

Material for sequencing was CD4+ T cells from PBMCs. The rearrangement joins TRBV9 to TRBJ1-1, with a weak D call TRBD1 (6 bases). This TCR was sampled from a human donor with Susac syndrome. The CDR3 DNA reads as TGTGCCAGCAGCCCGCAAGGGGGGCGCACTGAAGCTTTCTTT. As protein: CASSPQGGRTEAFF.